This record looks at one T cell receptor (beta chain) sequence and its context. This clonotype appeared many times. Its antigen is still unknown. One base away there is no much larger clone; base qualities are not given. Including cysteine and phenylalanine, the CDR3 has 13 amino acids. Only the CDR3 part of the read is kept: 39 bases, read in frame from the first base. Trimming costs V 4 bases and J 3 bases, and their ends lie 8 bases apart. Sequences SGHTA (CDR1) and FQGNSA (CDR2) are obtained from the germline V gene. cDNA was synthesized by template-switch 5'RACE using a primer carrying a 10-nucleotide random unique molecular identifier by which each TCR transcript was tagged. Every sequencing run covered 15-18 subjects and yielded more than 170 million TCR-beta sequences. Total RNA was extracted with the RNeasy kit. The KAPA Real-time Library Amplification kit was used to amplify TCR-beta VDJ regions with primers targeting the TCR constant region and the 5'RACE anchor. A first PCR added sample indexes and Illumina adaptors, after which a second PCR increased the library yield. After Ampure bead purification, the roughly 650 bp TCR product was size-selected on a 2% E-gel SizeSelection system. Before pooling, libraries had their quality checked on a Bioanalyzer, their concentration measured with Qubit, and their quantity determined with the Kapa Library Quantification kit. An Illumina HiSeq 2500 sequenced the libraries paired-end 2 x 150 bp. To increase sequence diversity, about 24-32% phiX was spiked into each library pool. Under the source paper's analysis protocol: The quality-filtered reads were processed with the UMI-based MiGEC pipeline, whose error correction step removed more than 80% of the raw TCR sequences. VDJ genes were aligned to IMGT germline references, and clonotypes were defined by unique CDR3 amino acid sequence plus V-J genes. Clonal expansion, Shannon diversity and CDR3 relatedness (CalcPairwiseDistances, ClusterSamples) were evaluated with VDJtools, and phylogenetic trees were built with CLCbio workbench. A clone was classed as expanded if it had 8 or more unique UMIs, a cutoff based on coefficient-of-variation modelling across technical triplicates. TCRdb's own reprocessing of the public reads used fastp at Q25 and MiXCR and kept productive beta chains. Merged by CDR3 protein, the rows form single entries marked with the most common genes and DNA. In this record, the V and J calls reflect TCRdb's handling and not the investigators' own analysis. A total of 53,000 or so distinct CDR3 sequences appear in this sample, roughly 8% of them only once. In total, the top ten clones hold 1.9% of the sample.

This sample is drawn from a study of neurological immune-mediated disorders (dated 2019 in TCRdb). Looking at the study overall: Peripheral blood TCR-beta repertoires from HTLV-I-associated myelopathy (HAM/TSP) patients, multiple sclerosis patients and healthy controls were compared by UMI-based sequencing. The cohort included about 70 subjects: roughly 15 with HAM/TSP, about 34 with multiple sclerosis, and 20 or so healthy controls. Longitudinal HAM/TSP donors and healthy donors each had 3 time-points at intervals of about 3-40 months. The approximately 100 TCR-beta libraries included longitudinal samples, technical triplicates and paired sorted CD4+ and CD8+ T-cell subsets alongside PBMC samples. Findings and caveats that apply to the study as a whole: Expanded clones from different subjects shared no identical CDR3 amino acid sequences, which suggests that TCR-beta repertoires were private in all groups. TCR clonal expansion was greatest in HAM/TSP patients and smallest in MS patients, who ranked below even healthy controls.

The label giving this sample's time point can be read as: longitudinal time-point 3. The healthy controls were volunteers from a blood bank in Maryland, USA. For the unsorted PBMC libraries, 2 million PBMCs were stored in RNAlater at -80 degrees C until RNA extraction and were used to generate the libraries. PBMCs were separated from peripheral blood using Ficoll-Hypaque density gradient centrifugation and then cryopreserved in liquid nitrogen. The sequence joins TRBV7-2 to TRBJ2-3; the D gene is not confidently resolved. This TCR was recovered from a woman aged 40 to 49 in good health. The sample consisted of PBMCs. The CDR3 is CASSWKPTDTQYF. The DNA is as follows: TGTGCCAGCAGCTGGAAGCCTACAGATACGCAGTATTTT.